The T cell receptor (beta chain) under discussion was sequenced for a study of PD-L1 blockade in urothelial cancer. Regarding time point: pretreatment peripheral blood. Urothelial carcinoma affected the patients, and it was locally advanced or metastatic. Germline V gene data show CDR1 as MNHNS and CDR2 as SASEGT. The CDR3 runs to 13 residues. Trimming removed 1 base from V and 11 bases from J, with 14 bases in between. The method was immunoSEQ multiplex PCR; TCRdb's version includes in-frame clones alone and lacks a portion of them. This table holds tens of thousands of clones, 80% to 90% found once. This clone turned up a few times.

V usage is TRBV6-1 and J usage is TRBJ1-1; D ambiguous. The material sequenced was PBMCs, taken around atezolizumab (anti-PD-L1) treatment. This receptor was obtained from a woman of 80 years or more with urothelial cancer. As DNA, the CDR3 is TGTGCCAGCAGTGAAGGAGGGCTTCCTGGGGCTTTCTTT. It translates to CASSEGGLPGAFF.